A single sample gave rise to the 7 T cell receptor beta chains below, sequenced in a study of cytomegalovirus exposure and HLA in healthy donors (dated by TCRdb to 2016 to 2017). The library was produced with the immunoSEQ multiplex PCR assay. For the multiplex PCR, a mixture combining 60 forward primers for TCR Vbeta segments and 13 reverse primers for TCR Jbeta segments was used. TCRdb stores this immuneACCESS table with in-frame sequences only. Part of the clones is absent; in the studies checked, under half of the shortfall reflects unresolved V genes, and no reason is known for the rest. In all, the sample holds over 100,000 clones, and 73% of those were seen once. Jointly, the top ten make up under 10% of the sample. The sequencing sample was made of PBMCs. All receptors come from a man aged 40-49 years in good health and CMV-seronegative.

This sequence joins TRBV10-3 and TRBJ2-7, with TRBD1 identical over 9 bases. J was trimmed by 1 base and V by 5 bases; bases with no gene match: 3. The length of the CDR3 is 14 residues. Germline assignment: CDR1 ENHRY and CDR2 SYGVKD. CDR3 bases: TGTGCCATCAGTCGGGACAGGGTATCCTACGAGCAGTACTTC. Its translation is CAISRDRVSYEQYF.

J is TRBJ1-1 and V is TRBV5-4, with TRBD1 as a possible D gene (5 bases). The V gene lost 4 bases and the J gene lost 4 bases, with 11 bases spanning the gap. CDR1 and CDR2 from the germline V gene are SGHNT and YYREEE (reference sequence). The CDR3 extends over 13 amino acids. CDR3 sequence: CASSERQRTEAFF. CDR3 DNA: TGTGCCAGCAGCGAGAGACAGCGCACTGAAGCTTTCTTT.

The rearrangement links TRBV4-1 to TRBJ1-2; 8 bases align to TRBD1. The CDR3 has 16 residues. Trimming at V came to 4 bases and at J to 8 bases, leaving 15 bases not matched to a gene. CDR1 is MGHRA, CDR2 YSYEKL, per germline. This chain's CDR3 is CASSLQLAGGARGYTF. In nucleotides, the CDR3 is TGCGCCAGCAGCCTCCAGCTAGCAGGGGGCGCGAGGGGCTACACCTTC.

The gene calls are TRBV7-9 and TRBJ2-3, with TRBD1 as a possible D gene (5 bases). CDR1 is SEHNR, CDR2 FQNEAQ, per germline (reference sequence). CDR3 size: 15 residues. V lost 5 bases, J lost 2 bases, and 14 bases lay in between. The CDR3 nucleotides are TGTGCCAGCAGCCCAACAGGATCCTTCACAGATACGCAGTATTTT. Translating it yields CASSPTGSFTDTQYF.

The gene calls are TRBV29-1 and TRBJ2-3; tentative D call: TRBD2 (7 bases). This CDR3 spans 13 amino acids. Germline CDR1 SQVTM, CDR2 ANQGSEA. CDR3 loop: CTSDGGHTDTQYF. The DNA for the CDR3 is TGCACCTCCGACGGGGGGCACACAGATACGCAGTATTTT.

This clone was detected a few times. This sequence joins TRBV30 and TRBJ1-6; possibly TRBD1 for D (6 bases). V was cut by 5 bases and J by 4 bases, with 9 bases left in between. The CDR3 runs to 13 residues. The V gene's germline CDR1 is GTSNPN and CDR2 SVGIG (reference sequence). The CDR3 region has the DNA TGTGCCTGGGGGACAATTTATAATTCACCCCTCCACTTT. As protein: CAWGTIYNSPLHF.

The rearrangement joins TRBV6-5 to TRBJ2-7; no definite D call. Deletions cut 7 bases from V and 5 bases from J, with 12 bases between. This CDR3 contains 12 residues. Per germline, CDR1 MNHEY and CDR2 SVGAGI. CDR3 sequence reads: CASNPPVDEQYF. Written as DNA, the CDR3 is TGTGCCAGCAACCCCCCGGTGGACGAGCAGTACTTC.